This passage covers 5 T cell receptor beta chains from one sample sequenced in a study of cytomegalovirus exposure and HLA in healthy donors. Researchers ran the PCR with 60 Vbeta and 13 Jbeta primers. The method was immunoSEQ multiplex PCR; TCRdb's version includes in-frame clones alone and lacks a portion of them. The sample contains about 160,000 clones, around 80% of which appear only once. Sequencing input: PBMCs. The receptors here all came from a girl between 5 and 17 years old in good health and CMV-seropositive.

The chain recombines TRBV7-8 with TRBJ1-3, with D tentatively TRBD1 (5 bases). The ends were cut back, 0 bases at V and 1 base at J, with 10 bases in the middle. CDR1 is SGHVS, CDR2 FQNEAQ, per germline. CDR3 length equals 16 residues. The CDR3 DNA reads TGTGCCAGCAGCTTAGCCCCCGGGGGATCTGGAAACACCATATATTTT. This gives the protein CASSLAPGGSGNTIYF.

The CDR3 DNA is TGTGCCAGCAGCTTTCTTTCCCAAGCGGGTAGCAATCAGCCCCAGCATTTT. It specifies CASSFLSQAGSNQPQHF. The V gene is TRBV5-6, the J gene TRBJ1-5; no clear D. Germline-derived CDR1 and CDR2 are SGHDT and YYEEEE. V lost 2 bases and J lost 0, with 15 bases in between. This CDR3 contains 17 residues.

The chain recombines TRBV10-3 with TRBJ1-5; perhaps TRBD1 as D (6 bases). Trimming removed 3 bases from V and 5 bases from J, with 11 bases in between. Germline V gene lookup returns CDR1 ENHRY and CDR2 SYGVKD. The CDR3 has 14 residues. The CDR3 loop reads CAISEQGGDQPQHF. In nucleotides, the CDR3 is TGTGCCATCAGTGAACAGGGAGGGGATCAGCCCCAGCATTTT.

The rearrangement links TRBV28 to TRBJ2-1, with D perhaps matching TRBD1 (5 bases). V was cut by 6 bases and J by 4 bases, with 10 bases left in between. CDR1 and CDR2 (germline): MDHEN, SYDVKM. CDR3 length: 13 amino acids. The CDR3 sequence is CASRLRQYNEQFF. CDR3 nucleotides: TGTGCCAGCAGGCTCCGACAGTACAATGAGCAGTTCTTC.

This clone was seen a single time. The chain is built from TRBV4-1 and TRBJ1-1; 8 nucleotides agree with TRBD1. Germline CDR1 reads MGHRA; CDR2 reads YSYEKL. J lost 7 bases, V lost 5 bases, and 3 bases had no gene match. The CDR3 runs 12 residues. The DNA for the CDR3 is TGCGCCAGCAGCGAACAGGGGGGTGAAGCTTTCTTT. This codes for CASSEQGGEAFF.